This T cell receptor (beta chain) was obtained from a study of cytomegalovirus exposure and HLA in healthy donors (dated by TCRdb to 2015 to 2018). With regard to the full study: An earlier analysis of about 530 of the donors reported 276 Gb of sequence data and around 110 million unique TCR beta sequences obtained from some 170 million T cells. Roughly 300 gigabases of sequencing data and around 85 million unique TCR sequences made up an early release that covered 500 to 700 HLA-typed donors. Of the approximately 400 genotyped donors, roughly 85% fell in the genetic ancestry cluster associated with self-reported Caucasian donors. The study aimed to test whether signatures of past pathogen exposure could be identified by cataloging public T cell receptors. Using immunosequencing, the study profiled T cell repertoires from some 670 subjects and related those repertoires to cytomegalovirus serostatus. Besides the first cohort of around 700 subjects, a separate validation cohort made up of over a hundred different subjects was used. To predict cytomegalovirus infection status, the study combined high-throughput TCR immunosequencing, statistical association of individual TCRs with disease status, and machine learning. To study patterns of TCR occurrence, a later analysis re-analyzed previously published TCR beta repertoires from around 700 donors and added high-resolution HLA genotyping. The later analysis used no new phenotypic data to find candidate immune exposures, relying instead on TCR beta sequences and their occurrence across donors. To decide whether each TCR beta V gene segment behaved as functional or pseudogenic, an earlier analysis of approximately 620 of the donors relied on high-throughput TCR beta sequencing. Donor age, sex, ethnicity and CMV serostatus were collected together with the repertoire data. A later genetic analysis took genome-wide SNP genotypes for about 55% of the 666 donors and used that subset as a discovery cohort. All discovery cohort repertoires had been generated using a single sequencing platform. Class I and class II HLA loci were covered by the typing at four-digit resolution. Typing coverage differed by locus: A, B, C, DRB1 and DQB1 were typed in roughly 620-640 donors, DQA1 in about 550, DPA1 in 600 to 610, and DPB1 in around 440. A handful of DR-DQ haplotypes were treated as single units for association and clustering because of strong linkage in the cohort. On average, about 200,000 unique TCR beta nucleotide sequences were sequenced per donor among a few hundred genotyped donors of the cohort, with roughly 18% of those sequences being non-productive. Broader findings and caveats from the paper: A later analysis found that most CMV-associated TCR beta chains appeared HLA-restricted, with HLA associations seemingly driven largely by CMV exposure. This cohort had only TCR beta chains sequenced, and the lack of alpha or paired-chain data limited which features could be detected. In vitro tests confirmed that a few of the cytomegalovirus-associated TCR beta chains recognize cytomegalovirus antigens. A further reported finding was that TCR beta sequences accurately predicted the HLA-A and HLA-B alleles for most subjects in the first cohort. Across donors, most TCR sequences were observed very rarely, whereas some public TCRs were present in many individuals. In an earlier analysis of over 550 of the donors, most TCR beta V segments were observed in productive rearrangements about 87% or about 30% of the time, broadly matching IMGT annotations. The earlier analysis of around 600 of the donors excluded approximately 15 rarely observed V segments, including chromosome 9 orphons, because counts were too low. A later genetic analysis reported fewer N-insertions in productive TCRs among donors in an Asian-associated ancestry cluster than the approximately 670-donor mean. In the study, 150 to 200 TCR beta chains were listed as associated with cytomegalovirus. An association between a missense DCLRE1C variant and V-gene and J-gene trimming of TCR beta chains was found in a later genetic analysis and replicated in an independent cohort. HLA typing was unavailable for some donors at each locus, so association tests used only the typed subset. Because the 87-base-pair reads could not distinguish some IMGT-functional V segments, including TRBV6-2 and TRBV6-3, those segments were excluded. For the cohort, immune exposure information was limited to CMV serostatus. A cluster of highly shared sequence variants was judged likely to represent a technical artifact of the sequencing pipeline. According to a later analysis, parvovirus B19, influenza, CMV and Epstein-Barr virus appeared linked to several top co-occurrence clusters. In a later analysis, HLA-associated TCR beta chains were found to be more clonally expanded and to have lower generation probabilities than equally common non-associated chains. In a later analysis, TCR association rates were found to vary across HLA loci, with the most associated TCRs seen for DRB1 alleles and the fewest for HLA-C alleles. Presence/absence analyses assumed roughly uniform sequencing depth across donors, an assumption that may not hold. Specific HLA alleles were associated with 15,000 to 20,000 TCR beta sequences at a false discovery rate of 0.05 in a later analysis. Cytomegalovirus status was reported to be diagnosed by the classifier with high specificity and sensitivity in both the original and validation cohorts. The authors suggested that the approach could potentially be generalized to other disease states and immunological phenotypes. Correlated functional status among segregating V segments might be attributable to linkage disequilibrium, but an unknown experimental factor could not be ruled out. Assigning TCR associations to individual alleles was difficult when HLA alleles, especially DR and DQ, strongly co-occurred.

In total, fewer than 750 healthy bone marrow donors made up the cohort. Cohort members were all nominally healthy when sampled, although unrecorded immune exposures were likely present. The donor was CMV seropositive and was included in the group of some 290 seropositive cohort members. A peripheral blood sample was provided by each donor, and peripheral blood mononuclear cells were used for TCR beta sequencing. The Qiagen DNeasy Blood Extraction Kit was used to extract genomic DNA from the blood cell samples. From a lookup of the germline V gene (reference sequence), CDR1 and CDR2 are GTSNPN and SVGIG. V gives up 2 bases and J gives up 3 bases, and the segment between their germline ends measures 14 bases. The CDR3 covers 14 residues, taking in both the cysteine and the phenylalanine. Of all the DNA, just the CDR3 is kept, 42 bases in frame from base 1. Points on this clone: Its antigen is still unknown.

Library creation used the immunoSEQ multiplex PCR assay. For the multiplex PCR, a mixture combining 60 forward primers for TCR Vbeta segments and 13 reverse primers for TCR Jbeta segments was used. The CDR3 region of rearranged TCR beta genes was amplified from genomic DNA with a multiplex PCR assay. Amplified TCR beta libraries were sequenced as 87-base-pair reads on the Illumina HiSeq System. In the original analysis: Across the 670 or so repertoires, a later analysis counted 75 million to 90 million unique TCR beta chains, 8.5 million to 12 million of which were shared by at least two donors. Raw reads were error-corrected and collapsed into unique sequences with a nearest-neighbor algorithm that merged closely related sequences to remove PCR and sequencing errors. CDR3 sequences were aligned to IMGT reference sequences to assign V, D and J gene segments. For a sequence to be retained, at least a six-nucleotide match to both a V gene segment and a J gene segment was required. A rearrangement was called productive if the CDR3 had no stop codons and remained in frame with V and J, and every other rearrangement was called non-productive. Following IMGT convention, CDR3 was defined as the stretch from the second conserved V-encoded cysteine up to the conserved J-encoded phenylalanine. In an earlier analysis of approximately 590 of the donors, sequences lacking an unambiguous match to a single V gene segment were excluded. An earlier analysis of 587 of the donors classified V segments as functional when productive rearrangements were above 56.7% and as segregating when the standard deviation between donors was above 5%. A statistical classification framework was developed to diagnose cytomegalovirus status using the catalog of TCR beta chain sequences. In a later analysis, V and J genes were assigned by comparing TCR nucleotide sequences against IMGT/GENE-DB human TR gene sequences. In a later analysis, CDR3 sequences and most-parsimonious VDJ recombination scenarios were assigned using the TCRdist pipeline. In a later analysis, every TCR beta chain was defined by the combination of its CDR3 amino acid sequence and its V-gene family, and reads without a unique V-gene family were dropped. In a later analysis, 550 to 650 highly shared, low-generation-probability nucleotide sequences were removed to address suspected cross-contamination and a sequencing artifact. In a later analysis, a clonal expansion index for each public chain was calculated from normalized within-repertoire ranks of inferred template counts. In a later analysis, generation probabilities were computed using a VDJ recombination model fitted to out-of-frame rearrangements, and the results were checked against IGoR. A later analysis scored TCR-TCR, TCR-HLA and TCR-CMV co-occurrence with hypergeometric tests, applying a repertoire-size bias correction to TCR pairs. A later analysis estimated false discovery rates by permuting HLA or CMV assignments 20 times. In a later analysis, co-occurring TCRs were grouped using DBSCAN, and TCRdist sequence similarity was added for clustering within HLA-allele-positive subsets. For co-occurrence clustering, repertoires with fewer than 30,000 or more than 120,000 public chains were excluded, along with 5 or 6 repertoires with anomalous nucleotide sharing. TCRdb provides this immuneACCESS table in a form limited to in-frame rearrangements. Some clones are lacking; in checked studies, under half of them reflect an unresolved V gene, and why the rest are absent is not known. The V and J calls and clone size were taken over from that table, and D and trimming were inferred from the DNA. This specimen's table enumerates tens of thousands of clones. The biggest ten clones account for 15% of the sample.

The sequence is built from TRBV30 and TRBJ2-7; matching of 6 bases hints at TRBD1 as the D gene. The sequencing input was PBMCs. The sequence derives from a man aged 50 or older in good health and CMV-seropositive. The CDR3 in this case is CAWSRQGLFYEQYF. The nucleotide sequence reads TGTGCCTGGAGTCGGCAGGGGCTGTTCTACGAGCAGTACTTC.